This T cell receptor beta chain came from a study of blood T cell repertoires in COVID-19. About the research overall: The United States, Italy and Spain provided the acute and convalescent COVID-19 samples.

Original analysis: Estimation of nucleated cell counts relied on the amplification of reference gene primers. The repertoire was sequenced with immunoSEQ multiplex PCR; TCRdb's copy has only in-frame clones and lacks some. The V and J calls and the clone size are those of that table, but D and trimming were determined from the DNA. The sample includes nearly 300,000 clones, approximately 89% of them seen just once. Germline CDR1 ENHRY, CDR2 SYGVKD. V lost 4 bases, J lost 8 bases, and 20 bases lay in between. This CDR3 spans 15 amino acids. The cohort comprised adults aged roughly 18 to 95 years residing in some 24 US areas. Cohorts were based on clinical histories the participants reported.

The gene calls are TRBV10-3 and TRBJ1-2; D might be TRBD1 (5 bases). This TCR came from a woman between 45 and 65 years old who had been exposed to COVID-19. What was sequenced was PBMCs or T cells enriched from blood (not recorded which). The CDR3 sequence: CAISGSTDPGGGYTF. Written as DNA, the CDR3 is TGTGCCATCAGTGGGTCCACCGACCCGGGGGGAGGCTACACCTTC.